What follows are 3 T cell receptor beta chains derived from one specimen sequenced in a study of tumor-infiltrating lymphocytes in oesophageal squamous cell carcinoma. TCRdb recomputed calls from the PCR reads with MiXCR, one row per CDR3 protein. The sample holds about 14,000 distinct CDR3 sequences, 46% seen once. The sequencing input was blood. Receptors originate from a male donor with esophageal squamous cell carcinoma.

A word on this clonotype: This may arise from a read error, as a much more abundant clone is one base away. V is TRBV28 and J is TRBJ2-3, with 13 bases lining up with TRBD2. CDR3 length: 16 residues. In germline, CDR1 is MDHEN, CDR2 SYDVKM. The CDR3 nucleotides read TGTGCCGGCAGTTTCCAGACTAGCGGGAGGCCAGATACGCAGTATTTT. It yields the protein CAGSFQTSGRPDTQYF.

This clonotype was recorded at least ten times. This chain connects TRBV12-3 or TRBV12-4 to TRBJ1-5, with D perhaps matching TRBD1 (6 bases). The CDR3 has 16 amino acids. V was trimmed by 6 bases and J by 1 base, leaving 16 bases between them. Written as DNA, the CDR3 is TGTGCCAGCAGCCCAGGGTCGGGGGCAAGCAATCAGCCCCAGCATTTT. Translation: CASSPGSGASNQPQHF.

DNA of the CDR3: TGTGCCAGCAGCACTAGACTAGCGGGAGCGGCAGATACGCAGTATTTT. Its translation is CASSTRLAGAADTQYF. The rearrangement joins TRBV7-4 to TRBJ2-3; 12 positions agree with TRBD2. This CDR3 is 16 amino acids long. V shed 5 bases, J shed 4 bases, and the junction held 7 bases outside the gene matches. Germline V gene data show CDR1 as SGHVT and CDR2 as SQSDAQ.